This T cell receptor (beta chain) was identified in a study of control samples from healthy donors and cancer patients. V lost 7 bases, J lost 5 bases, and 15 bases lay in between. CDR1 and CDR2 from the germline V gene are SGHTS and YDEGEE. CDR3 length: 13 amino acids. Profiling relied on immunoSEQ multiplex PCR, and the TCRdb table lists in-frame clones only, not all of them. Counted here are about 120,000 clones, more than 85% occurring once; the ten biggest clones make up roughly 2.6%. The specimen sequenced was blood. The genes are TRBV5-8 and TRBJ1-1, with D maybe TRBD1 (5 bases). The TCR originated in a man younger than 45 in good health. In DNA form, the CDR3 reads TGTGCCAGCGCCCAGGGCCGAAGGACTGAAGCTTTCTTT. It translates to CASAQGRRTEAFF.